These T cell receptor beta chains were read from a single sample in a study of OX40 agonist ivuxolimab in advanced cancers. The repertoire was sequenced with immunoSEQ multiplex PCR; TCRdb's copy has only in-frame clones and lacks some. This table has roughly 35,000 clones, roughly three quarters appearing once. The sequenced sample was CD4+ or CD8+ T cells sorted from blood, obtained in a trial of the OX40 agonist ivuxolimab. The receptor source for this set is an adult with an advanced solid tumor such as melanoma, head and neck, liver or kidney cancer. Each CDR3 is given with its conserved first and last residue. The D gene is left open where the match is weak. Where a row states a size, it is once, few, many or the class of an expanded clone; other rows omit it.

V gene,D gene,clone size,J gene,CDR3 protein,CDR3 DNA
TRBV28,-,-,TRBJ1-2,CASSFVKGGRANYGYTF,TGTGCCAGCAGTTTTGTTAAGGGTGGCAGAGCTAACTATGGCTACACCTTC
TRBV5-1,TRBD1,once,TRBJ2-1,CASSFYTGTGPSDEQFF,TGCGCCAGCAGCTTTTACACCGGGACAGGGCCTTCGGATGAGCAGTTCTTC
TRBV20-1,-,-,TRBJ2-7,CSADSGYEQYF,TGCAGTGCCGACAGTGGCTACGAGCAGTACTTC
TRBV5-4,TRBD2,-,TRBJ2-7,CASSRLADSYEQYF,TGTGCCAGCAGCCGACTAGCGGATTCCTACGAGCAGTACTTC
TRBV4-3,TRBD2,-,TRBJ2-3,CASSQISGVSTDTQYF,TGCGCCAGCAGCCAAATTAGCGGGGTTAGCACAGATACGCAGTATTTT
TRBV4-3,TRBD1,once,TRBJ1-2,CASSQESRQGEGYTF,TGCGCCAGCAGCCAAGAGTCCCGACAGGGGGAAGGCTACACCTTC
TRBV4-2,-,-,TRBJ1-4,CASSQDPGWDEKLFF,TGTGCCAGCAGCCAAGATCCCGGGTGGGATGAAAAACTGTTTTTT
TRBV29-1,-,-,TRBJ2-3,CSVEGAAVGTDTQYF,TGCAGCGTTGAAGGGGCCGCTGTCGGCACAGATACGCAGTATTTT
TRBV4-2,-,once,TRBJ2-2,CASSQELHAGELFF,TGTGCCAGCAGCCAAGAGCTGCATGCCGGGGAGCTGTTTTTT
TRBV5-1,TRBD1,-,TRBJ2-7,CASSTGTGGREQYF,TGCGCCAGCAGCACCGGGACAGGGGGTAGAGAGCAGTACTTC
TRBV7-2,-,-,TRBJ2-3,CASSGGGADTDTQYF,TGTGCCAGCAGCGGAGGCGGGGCAGACACAGATACGCAGTATTTT
TRBV5-1,TRBD2,-,TRBJ2-1,CASSLAAAGVNEQFF,TGCGCCAGCAGCTTGGCTGCAGCGGGAGTCAATGAGCAGTTCTTC
TRBV5-4,-,few,TRBJ1-6,CASSPPGRANSPLHF,TGTGCCAGCAGCCCCCCTGGACGGGCAAATTCACCCCTCCACTTT
TRBV6-5,-,-,TRBJ2-7,CASSYVGGEQYF,TGTGCCAGCAGTTACGTGGGGGGCGAGCAGTACTTC
TRBV6-5,-,once,TRBJ1-2,CASSPNSRYGYTF,TGTGCCAGCAGTCCTAACAGTCGCTATGGCTACACCTTC
TRBV9,TRBD1,-,TRBJ1-2,CASSVHGDRQNYGYTF,TGTGCCAGCAGCGTACATGGGGACAGGCAGAACTATGGCTACACCTTC
TRBV18,-,-,TRBJ1-2,CASSPQGDYGYTF,TGTGCCAGCTCACCCCAGGGAGACTATGGCTACACCTTC